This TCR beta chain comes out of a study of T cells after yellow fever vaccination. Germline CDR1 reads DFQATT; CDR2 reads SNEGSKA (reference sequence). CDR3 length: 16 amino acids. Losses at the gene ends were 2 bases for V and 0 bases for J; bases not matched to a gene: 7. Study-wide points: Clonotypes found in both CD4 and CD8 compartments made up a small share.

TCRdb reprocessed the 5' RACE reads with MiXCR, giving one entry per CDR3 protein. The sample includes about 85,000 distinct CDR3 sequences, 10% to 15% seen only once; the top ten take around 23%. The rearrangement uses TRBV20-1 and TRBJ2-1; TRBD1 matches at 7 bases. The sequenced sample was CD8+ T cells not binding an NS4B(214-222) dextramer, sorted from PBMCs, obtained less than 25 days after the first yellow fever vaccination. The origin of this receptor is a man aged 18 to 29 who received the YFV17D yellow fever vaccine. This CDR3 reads CSARKDRPSSYNEQFF. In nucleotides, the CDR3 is TGCAGTGCTAGAAAGGACAGGCCGAGCTCCTACAATGAGCAGTTCTTC.